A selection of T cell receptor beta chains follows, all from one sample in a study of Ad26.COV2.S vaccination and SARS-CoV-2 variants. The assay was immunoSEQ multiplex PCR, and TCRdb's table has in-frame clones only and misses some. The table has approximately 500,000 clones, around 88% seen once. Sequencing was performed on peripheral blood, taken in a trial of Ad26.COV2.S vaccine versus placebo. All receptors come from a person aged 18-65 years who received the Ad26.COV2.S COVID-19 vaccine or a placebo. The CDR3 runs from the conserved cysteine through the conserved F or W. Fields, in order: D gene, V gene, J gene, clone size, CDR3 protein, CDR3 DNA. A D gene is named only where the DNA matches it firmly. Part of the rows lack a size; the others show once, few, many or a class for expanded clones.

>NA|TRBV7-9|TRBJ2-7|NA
CASSFEPPVQQYF
TGTGCCAGCAGCTTCGAGCCTCCGGTGCAGCAGTACTTC
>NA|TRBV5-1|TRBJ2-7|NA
CASRAGYEQYF
TGCGCCAGCAGGGCTGGCTACGAGCAGTACTTC
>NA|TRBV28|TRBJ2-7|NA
CASSPGSRGYEQYF
TGTGCCAGCAGTCCAGGGTCCCGGGGGTACGAGCAGTACTTC
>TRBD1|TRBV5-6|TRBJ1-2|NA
CASSLDRSYGYTF
TGTGCCAGCAGCCTGGACAGGAGCTATGGCTACACCTTC
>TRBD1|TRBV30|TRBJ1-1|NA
CAWTTGQGNTEAFF
TGTGCCTGGACCACCGGACAGGGTAACACTGAAGCTTTTTTT
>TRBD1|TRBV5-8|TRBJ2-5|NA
CASSRGDRGQETQYF
TGTGCCAGCAGCCGGGGTGACAGGGGACAAGAGACCCAGTACTTC
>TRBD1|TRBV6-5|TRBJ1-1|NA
CASYDRGLFSTEAFF
TGTGCCAGCTACGACAGGGGTCTATTCAGCACTGAAGCTTTCTTT
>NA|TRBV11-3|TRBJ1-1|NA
CASSLDGRGRTEAFF
TGTGCCAGCAGCTTAGATGGCAGGGGTAGGACTGAAGCTTTCTTT
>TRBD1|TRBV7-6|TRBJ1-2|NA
CASSLSGRDSYGYTF
TGTGCCAGCAGCTTATCCGGGAGGGACAGCTATGGCTACACCTTC
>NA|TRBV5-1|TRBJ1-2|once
CASSNTPGRKVYGYTF
TGCGCCAGCAGTAACACACCGGGACGGAAGGTCTATGGCTACACCTTC
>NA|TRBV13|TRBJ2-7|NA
CASSLRAPGREQYF
TGTGCCAGCAGCCTCCGGGCCCCCGGGAGAGAGCAGTACTTC
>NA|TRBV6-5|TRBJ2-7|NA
CASSSGIWFQQYF
TGTGCCAGCAGCTCTGGAATTTGGTTCCAGCAGTACTTC
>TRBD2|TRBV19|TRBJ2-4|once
CASSRLAGGNIQYF
TGTGCCAGTAGTCGACTAGCGGGGGGAAACATTCAGTACTTC
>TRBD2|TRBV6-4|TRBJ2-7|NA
CASSDLRTSGRAILNEQYF
TGTGCCAGCAGTGACTTGAGGACTAGCGGGAGGGCGATCCTGAACGAGCAGTACTTC
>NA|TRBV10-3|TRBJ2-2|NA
CAISEDPVNTGELFF
TGTGCCATCAGTGAGGATCCGGTAAACACCGGGGAGCTGTTTTTT
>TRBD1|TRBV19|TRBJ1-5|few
CASHDRENQPQHF
TGTGCCAGTCACGACAGGGAAAATCAGCCCCAGCATTTT
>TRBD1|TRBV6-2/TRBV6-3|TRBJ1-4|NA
CASSYSKDRVAYSEKLFF
TGTGCCAGCAGTTACTCGAAGGACAGGGTGGCATATAGTGAAAAACTGTTTTTT
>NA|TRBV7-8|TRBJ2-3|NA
CASSGSGGTDTQYF
TGTGCCAGCAGCGGTTCCGGGGGCACAGATACGCAGTATTTT
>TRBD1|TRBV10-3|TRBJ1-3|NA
CAISESGTGPVSGNTIYF
TGTGCCATCAGTGAGTCAGGGACAGGGCCGGTCTCTGGAAACACCATATATTTT
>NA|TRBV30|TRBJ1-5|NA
CAWGREESGQPQHF
TGTGCCTGGGGACGAGAGGAATCGGGGCAGCCCCAGCATTTT
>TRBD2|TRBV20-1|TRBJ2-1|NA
CSASRGRLAGTYNEQFF
TGCAGTGCTAGTCGGGGGAGACTAGCGGGAACCTACAATGAGCAGTTCTTC
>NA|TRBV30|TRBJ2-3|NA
CAWSNDRTQYF
TGTGCCTGGAGCAACGACAGGACGCAGTATTTT
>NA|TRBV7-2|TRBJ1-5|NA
CASSLGQGGYGNQPQHF
TGTGCCAGCAGCTTGGGGCAGGGTGGGTACGGCAATCAGCCCCAGCATTTT
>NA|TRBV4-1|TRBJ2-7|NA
CASSQDRRSQGYEQYF
TGCGCCAGCAGCCAAGATAGGCGCAGCCAAGGCTACGAGCAGTACTTC
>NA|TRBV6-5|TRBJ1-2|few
CASRQQGARFGGYTF
TGTGCCAGCAGGCAACAGGGTGCCCGCTTTGGTGGCTACACCTTC
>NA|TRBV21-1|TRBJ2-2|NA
CASTQGAAGRTGELFF
TGTGCCAGCACTCAAGGGGCGGCAGGGCGGACCGGGGAGCTGTTTTTT
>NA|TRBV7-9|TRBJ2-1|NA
CASSLVVRNFWDEQFF
TGTGCCAGCAGCTTAGTGGTCAGGAACTTTTGGGATGAGCAGTTCTTC
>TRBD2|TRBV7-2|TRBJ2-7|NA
CASRSGPAGGPKQYF
TGTGCCAGCAGATCAGGCCCAGCGGGAGGGCCGAAGCAGTACTTC
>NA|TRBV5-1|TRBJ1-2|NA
CASTEGGLRGGYTF
TGCGCCAGCACCGAGGGGGGGCTACGAGGTGGCTACACCTTC
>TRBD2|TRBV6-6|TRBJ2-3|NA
CASRWTGGNTDTQYF
TGTGCCAGCAGGTGGACGGGAGGCAACACAGATACGCAGTATTTT
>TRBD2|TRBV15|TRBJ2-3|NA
CATSRGGSSTDTQYF
TGTGCCACCAGCCGCGGGGGTAGCAGCACAGATACGCAGTATTTT
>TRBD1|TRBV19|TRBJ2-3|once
CATRDRGTDTQYF
TGTGCCACTCGGGACAGGGGCACAGATACGCAGTATTTT
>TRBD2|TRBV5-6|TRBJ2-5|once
CASSLTSGRAETQYF
TGTGCCAGCAGCTTGACTAGCGGGAGGGCAGAGACCCAGTACTTC
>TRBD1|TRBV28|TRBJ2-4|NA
CASSPQGEGPKESIQYF
TGTGCCAGCAGTCCACAGGGGGAAGGGCCCAAGGAAAGCATTCAGTACTTC
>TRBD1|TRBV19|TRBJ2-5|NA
CASSMTGGAVGETQYF
TGTGCCAGTAGTATGACAGGGGGCGCGGTAGGAGAGACCCAGTACTTC
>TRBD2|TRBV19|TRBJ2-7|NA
CASSIGLADTYEQYF
TGTGCCAGTAGTATCGGACTAGCGGATACCTACGAGCAGTACTTC
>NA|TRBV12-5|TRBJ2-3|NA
CASGLGRPGTDTQYF
TGTGCTAGTGGTTTGGGTAGACCGGGCACAGATACGCAGTATTTT
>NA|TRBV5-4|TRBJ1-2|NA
CASSSASAGSYGYTF
TGTGCCAGCAGCTCTGCCTCGGCAGGGAGCTATGGCTACACCTTC
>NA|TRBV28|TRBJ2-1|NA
CASKFGGGWVREQFF
TGTGCCAGCAAGTTCGGGGGAGGTTGGGTACGTGAGCAGTTCTTC
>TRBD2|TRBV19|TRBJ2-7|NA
CASSPTSGRSYEQYF
TGTGCCAGTAGTCCCACTAGCGGGAGGTCGTACGAGCAGTACTTC
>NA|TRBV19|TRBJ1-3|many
CASQPWRAQEGNTIYF
TGTGCCAGCCAACCCTGGAGGGCCCAGGAGGGAAACACCATATATTTT